Below, 26 T cell receptor beta chains from the same sample are listed, as sequenced in a study of kidney transplant recipient with SARS-CoV-2 infection (dated by TCRdb to about 2021). The sequencer was an Illumina MiSeq. Starting from the raw public reads, TCRdb applied fastp trimming at Q25, assembled clones with MiXCR and retained in-frame beta chains. Each record represents a unique CDR3 protein, reported with the most common genes and DNA among its rows. The sample data list under 300,000 distinct CDR3 sequences, and around 28% of these were observed just once. The ten largest clones represent around 7.8% of the sample. The sample's time point label, in plain terms: pre-pandemic baseline sample and day 111 after first positive SARS-CoV-2 test. The material was a blood sample, obtained at baseline and around day 120 from a kidney transplant recipient. These receptors were collected from a male patient aged 25-45 years who had COVID-19 and was a kidney transplant recipient. Some T cells may be donor cells from the graft after a transplant.

This clonotype showed up many times. The CDR3 coding sequence is TGTGCCAGCAGTCCGGACAAAAGTTACTACGAGCAGTACTTC. Translated, it gives CASSPDKSYYEQYF. The chain combines TRBV14 with TRBJ2-7; a possible D gene is TRBD1 (5 bases). V lost 6 bases to trimming and J lost 3 bases, with 15 bases between them. The germline V gene has CDR1 SGHDN and CDR2 FVKESK. This CDR3 region has 14 residues.

This clonotype was found many times. The chain couples TRBV6-5 to TRBJ2-3; maybe TRBD1 (7 bases). Germline V lookup: CDR1 MNHEY, CDR2 SVGAGI. The CDR3 is made up of 15 amino acids. Trimming left V 2 bases short and J 1 base short, with 10 bases between. The CDR3 region is CASSYGRGGTDTQYF. CDR3 nucleotide sequence: TGTGCCAGCAGTTACGGCAGGGGGGGCACAGATACGCAGTATTTT.

This clonotype was counted ten times or more. This rearrangement joins TRBV11-2 to TRBJ1-2, with D unresolved. The V end lost 5 bases, the J end lost 4 bases, and 23 bases lay between the germline ends. Per germline, CDR1 SGHAT and CDR2 FQNNGV. This CDR3 contains 17 residues. CDR3 amino acids: CASSIFVTSRKTYGYTF. CDR3 DNA sequence: TGTGCCAGCAGCATATTTGTAACAAGCAGAAAGACCTATGGCTACACCTTC.

This clonotype was seen at least ten times. The genes are TRBV27 and TRBJ1-2; weak D call: TRBD1 (5 bases). Trimming removed 7 bases from V and 5 bases from J, with 20 bases in between. Germline CDR1 and CDR2: MNHEY and SMNVEV (reference sequence). This CDR3 spans 15 amino acids. The CDR3 reads CASTSMGRASYGYTF. DNA for the CDR3: TGTGCCAGCACCTCCATGGGCAGGGCGAGTTATGGCTACACCTTC.

This clonotype was counted ten times or more. This chain uses TRBV6-8 with TRBJ1-2; D call uncertain. The V end was cut by 4 bases, the J end by 4 bases, with 22 bases between. This CDR3 comprises 17 residues. The germline V gene has CDR1 MNHGY and CDR2 SAAAGT. The CDR3 DNA sequence: TGTGCCAGCAGTTCGGAAGCACGCTCTAGAAAGACCTATGGCTACACCTTC. Its translation is CASSSEARSRKTYGYTF.

This clonotype was counted at least ten times. The rearrangement uses TRBV28 and TRBJ1-2; 9 bases are shared with TRBD1. Unmatched junction bases numbered 6, after V lost 6 bases and J lost 1 base. The CDR3 has 15 amino acids. Germline V gene data show CDR1 as MDHEN and CDR2 as SYDVKM. The CDR3 loop reads CASSTGQGYNYGYTF. As DNA, the CDR3 is TGTGCCAGCAGCACGGGACAGGGATATAACTATGGCTACACCTTC.

In this sample, this clonotype turned up a few times. The chain is built from TRBV10-3 and TRBJ2-1; D tentatively reads TRBD1 or TRBD2 (5 bases each). Trimming shortened V by 5 bases and J by 5 bases, and 13 bases separated the two germline ends. CDR3 length: 14 residues. Germline lookup yields CDR1 ENHRY and CDR2 SYGVKD. The CDR3 DNA reads TGTGCCATCAGTAGAGGGGAGCGAGACAATGAGCAGTTCTTC. Residues: CAISRGERDNEQFF.

Of note for this clonotype: This sequence may be a read error, since a much larger clone differs from it by one base. The chain combines TRBV19 with TRBJ2-7, with a weak D call TRBD1 (5 bases). The CDR3 is 13 residues long. Germline CDR1 is LNHDA and CDR2 is SQIVND (reference sequence). In nucleotides, the CDR3 is TGTGCCAGTAAATCTACAGGAGCCTACGAGGAGTACTTC. Amino acids: CASKSTGAYEEYF.

The rearrangement links TRBV3-1 to TRBJ1-2; D gene unclear. V lost 5 bases to trimming and J lost 4 bases, with 23 bases between them. The CDR3 has 17 amino acids. The germline V gene has CDR1 LGHDT and CDR2 YNNKEL (reference sequence). This CDR3 reads CASSSSRTLRKTYGYTF. The CDR3 DNA is TGTGCCAGCAGCAGCTCCCGCACCCTTCGAAAGACCTATGGCTACACCTTC.

This clonotype was recorded many times. The gene calls are TRBV2 and TRBJ1-5, with 8 nucleotides matching TRBD1. The CDR3 length is 15 residues. From germline, CDR1 is SNHLY and CDR2 FYNNEI. V lost 1 base and J lost 6; bases outside the gene matches: 5. The CDR3 is CASSEVRQGFQPQHF. The CDR3 coding sequence is TGTGCCAGCAGTGAAGTGAGACAGGGGTTTCAGCCCCAGCATTTT.

A word on this clonotype: A much larger clone differs by one base, so this may be a read error. The chain joins TRBV3-1 to TRBJ2-2, with a tentative D call TRBD2 (6 bases). CDR1 is LGHDT and CDR2 is YNNKEL in the germline V gene (reference sequence). The CDR3 has 15 residues. CDR3 sequence reads: CAGSPRRGGTGELFF. For the CDR3, the DNA is TGTGCCGGCAGCCCCAGGAGGGGAGGAACCGGGGAGCTGTTTTTT. The entire variable domain, with the rest obtained from reference TRBV3-1 and TRBJ2-2, is as follows: DTAVSQTPKYLVTQMGNDKSIKCEQNLGHDTMYWYKQDSKKFLKIMFSYNNKELIINETVPNRFSPKSPDKAHLNLHINSLELGDSAVYFCAGSPRRGGTGELFFGEGSRLTVL.

Note on this clonotype: This could be a read error, since a much larger clone is one nucleotide away. This chain joins TRBV7-8 and TRBJ2-2; 8 bases map to TRBD2. The CDR3 loop spans 16 amino acids. V gave up 5 bases and J gave up 4 bases; unmatched junction bases: 9. Germline CDR1 is SGHVS and CDR2 is FQNEAQ. The CDR3 loop is CASSKLGTSGTGELFF. CDR3 sequence (DNA): TGTGCCAGCAGCAAACTCGGGACTAGTGGCACCGGGGAGCTGTTTTTT.

A word on this clonotype: One base away lies a much larger clone, so this may be a sequencing read error. The genes are TRBV4-2 and TRBJ2-7; D might be TRBD2 (5 bases). Germline V CDR1 and CDR2: LGHNA, YNFKEQ. The CDR3 extends over 12 amino acids. CDR3 bases: TGTGCCGGCAGCCATACTAGCTACGAGCAGTACTTC. Its protein is CAGSHTSYEQYF.

To note about this clonotype: This may be a read error, as it is one base from a much larger clone. This rearrangement joins TRBV4-2 to TRBJ2-7; unclear D gene. There are 13 residues in the CDR3. CDR1 and CDR2 (germline): LGHNA, YNFKEQ. The DNA of the CDR3 is TGTGCCGGCAGCCAAGTGGGCCCCTACGAGCAGTACTTC. Translation gives CAGSQVGPYEQYF.

Turning to this clonotype: A clone one base away is much larger, so this may be a read error. The chain employs TRBV9 and TRBJ1-4; 9 bases line up with TRBD1. Looked up from germline, CDR1 is SGDLS and CDR2 is YYNGEE. This CDR3 contains 16 residues. This CDR3 reads CASSVGTGQTDEKLFF. The CDR3 bases are TGTGCCAGCAGCGTTGGGACAGGGCAAACTGATGAAAAACTGTTTTTT.

Many counts were recorded for this clonotype. This rearrangement joins TRBV3-1 to TRBJ2-2; D is possibly TRBD2 (5 bases). V was trimmed by 5 bases and J by 5 bases, leaving 24 bases between them. Germline V CDR1 and CDR2: LGHDT, YNNKEL (reference sequence). The CDR3 runs to 18 residues. CDR3 DNA sequence: TGTGCCAGCAGCGCTTGGACTCCCATTTCAGGCTTGACCGGGGAGCTGTTTTTT. This translates into CASSAWTPISGLTGELFF. The complete variable domain, with remaining parts taken from reference TRBV3-1 and TRBJ2-2, reads DTAVSQTPKYLVTQMGNDKSIKCEQNLGHDTMYWYKQDSKKFLKIMFSYNNKELIINETVPNRFSPKSPDKAHLNLHINSLELGDSAVYFCASSAWTPISGLTGELFFGEGSRLTVL.

This clonotype was counted many times. J is TRBJ2-2 and V is TRBV19; D possibly corresponds to TRBD2 (6 bases). CDR1 is LNHDA and CDR2 is SQIVND in the germline V gene (reference sequence). The CDR3 contains 18 residues. Trimming took off 7 bases at V and 3 bases at J, with 24 bases between the two ends. The CDR3 nucleotides read TGTGCCAGTAACACCCTAACAAGAGGTGGAGGGGACACCGGGGAGCTGTTTTTT. The encoded protein is CASNTLTRGGGDTGELFF.

This clonotype was picked up a small number of times. The chain uses TRBV7-9 and TRBJ2-3; D not resolved. Germline V gene lookup returns CDR1 SEHNR and CDR2 FQNEAQ (reference sequence). Trimming pared 5 bases from V and 2 bases from J, leaving 5 bases between. The CDR3 length is 12 residues. CDR3 residues: CASSHPTDTQYF. The DNA for the CDR3 is TGTGCCAGCAGCCACCCCACAGATACGCAGTATTTT.

This clonotype was detected ten times or more. V gene TRBV21-1 combines with J gene TRBJ2-7; TRBD1, the table's D call, was not compared with the DNA. TRBV21-1 is recorded as a pseudogene. The CDR3 totals 13 residues. CDR3 sequence: CASSARVPYEQYF. The CDR3 bases are TGTGCCAGCAGCGCCCGGGTCCCCTACGAGCAGTACTTC.

This chain connects TRBV4-1 to TRBJ2-3; 13 nucleotides match TRBD2. Unmatched junction bases numbered 7, after V lost 3 bases and J lost 4 bases. The length of the CDR3 is 17 residues. CDR1 MGHRA and CDR2 YSYEKL come from the germline V gene. The CDR3 spells CASSQGTSGMYADTQYF. For the CDR3, the DNA is TGCGCCAGCAGCCAGGGGACTAGCGGGATGTACGCAGATACGCAGTATTTT.

This clonotype was detected ten times or more. V is TRBV3-1 and J is TRBJ1-2; D gene unclear. This CDR3 contains 17 residues. Germline loops: CDR1 LGHDT, CDR2 YNNKEL (reference sequence). V lost 5 bases, J lost 4 bases, and 23 bases lay in between. CDR3 DNA sequence: TGTGCCAGCAGCTCACGGGTCACCCTTCGAAAGACCTATGGCTACACCTTC. It is translated as CASSSRVTLRKTYGYTF. Variable domain in full (rest from reference TRBV3-1 and TRBJ1-2): DTAVSQTPKYLVTQMGNDKSIKCEQNLGHDTMYWYKQDSKKFLKIMFSYNNKELIINETVPNRFSPKSPDKAHLNLHINSLELGDSAVYFCASSSRVTLRKTYGYTFGSGTRLTVV.

As regards this clonotype: With a much larger clone just one base away, this may be a read error. The genes are TRBV5-8 and TRBJ1-5, with D possibly TRBD1 on 5 matching bases. The germline V gene encodes CDR1 SGHTS and CDR2 YDEGEE. This CDR3 is built from 17 residues. The CDR3 coding sequence is TGTGCCAGCAGCTTGGCCAAGGTCACAGGATCTAATCACCCCCAGCATTTT. Its protein is CASSLAKVTGSNHPQHF.

A word on this clonotype: This may stem from a read error, because a much larger clone lies one nucleotide away. The gene calls are TRBV27 and TRBJ1-6; tentatively, D is TRBD1 (5 bases). Between the trimmed V and J ends, which lost 6 bases and 7 bases, there was a span of 22 bases. CDR1 is MNHEY, CDR2 SMNVEV, per germline (reference sequence). The length of the CDR3 is 17 residues. CDR3 in DNA: TGTGCCAGCAGCCACTCTTCTGACGGCCCAGGGAATTCACCCCTCCACTTT. Protein product: CASSHSSDGPGNSPLHF.

In this sample, this clonotype turned up many times. Germline is not matched at one junction end, which may reflect a read error. The chain recombines TRBV6-5 with TRBJ2-7; D not certain. In germline, CDR1 is MNHEY, CDR2 SVGAGI. The CDR3 is made up of 12 amino acids. CDR3 loop: CASIYGPYEQYF. CDR3 DNA sequence: TGTGCCAGCATTTACGGCCCCTACGAGCAGTACTTC.

The J gene is TRBJ2-3, the V gene TRBV20-1; 14 bases match TRBD2. In germline, CDR1 is DFQATT, CDR2 SNEGSKA (reference sequence). Trimming removed 6 bases from V and 1 base from J; junction bases left unmatched: 3. This CDR3 has 15 amino acids. CDR3 coding DNA: TGCAGTGCCCGGGGACTAGCGGGAGGCACAGATACGCAGTATTTT. It translates to CSARGLAGGTDTQYF.

This clonotype occurred many times. The V and J genes are TRBV6-5 and TRBJ1-6, with unresolved D. Trimming removed 5 bases at V and 6 bases at J, with 14 bases between. The CDR3 has 15 amino acids. Germline V CDR1 and CDR2: MNHEY, SVGAGI. CDR3 region: CASSESAVLNSPLHF. The CDR3 region has the DNA TGTGCCAGCAGTGAATCGGCAGTTCTTAATTCACCCCTCCACTTT.